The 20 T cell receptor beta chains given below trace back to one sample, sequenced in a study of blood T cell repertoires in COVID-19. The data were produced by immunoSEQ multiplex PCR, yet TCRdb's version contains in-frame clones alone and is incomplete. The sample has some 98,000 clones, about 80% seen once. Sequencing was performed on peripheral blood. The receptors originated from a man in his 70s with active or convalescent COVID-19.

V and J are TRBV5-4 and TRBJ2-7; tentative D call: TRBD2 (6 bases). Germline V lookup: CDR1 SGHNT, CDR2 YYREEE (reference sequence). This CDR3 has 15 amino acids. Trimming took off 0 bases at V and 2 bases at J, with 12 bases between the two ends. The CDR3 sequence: CASSLAGGATYEQYF. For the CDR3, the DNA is TGTGCCAGCAGCTTGGCCGGCGGGGCCACCTACGAGCAGTACTTC.

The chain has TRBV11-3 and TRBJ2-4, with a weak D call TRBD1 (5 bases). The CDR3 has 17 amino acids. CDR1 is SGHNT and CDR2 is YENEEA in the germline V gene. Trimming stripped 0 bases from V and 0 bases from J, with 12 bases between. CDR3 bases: TGTGCCAGCAGCTTAGAGGTAGACAGAGGAGCCAAAAACATTCAGTACTTC. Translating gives CASSLEVDRGAKNIQYF. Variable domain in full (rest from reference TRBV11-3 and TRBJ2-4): EAGVVQSPRYKIIEKKQPVAFWCNPISGHNTLYWYLQNLGQGPELLIRYENEEAVDDSQLPKDRFSAERLKGVDSTLKIQPAELGDSAVYLCASSLEVDRGAKNIQYFGAGTRLSVL.

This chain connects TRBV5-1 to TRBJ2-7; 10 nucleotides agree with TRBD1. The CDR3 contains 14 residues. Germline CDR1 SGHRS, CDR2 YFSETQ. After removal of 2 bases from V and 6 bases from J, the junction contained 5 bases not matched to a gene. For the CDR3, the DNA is TGCGCCAGCAGCTTCGGGACAGGGGCGCGCGAGCAGTACTTC. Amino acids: CASSFGTGAREQYF. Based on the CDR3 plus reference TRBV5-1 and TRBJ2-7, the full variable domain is KAGVTQTPRYLIKTRGQQVTLSCSPISGHRSVSWYQQTPGQGLQFLFEYFSETQRNKGNFPGRFSGRQFSNSRSEMNVSTLELGDSALYLCASSFGTGAREQYFGPGTRLTVT.

The CDR3 DNA is TGTGCCAGCAGCAAAAAAACCCGCATGTGGGGAGCAGGTCCGACTAATGAAAAACTGTTTTTT. The encoded protein is CASSKKTRMWGAGPTNEKLFF. J is TRBJ1-4 and V is TRBV21-1. TRBV21-1 is flagged as a pseudogene. The CDR3 has 21 amino acids.

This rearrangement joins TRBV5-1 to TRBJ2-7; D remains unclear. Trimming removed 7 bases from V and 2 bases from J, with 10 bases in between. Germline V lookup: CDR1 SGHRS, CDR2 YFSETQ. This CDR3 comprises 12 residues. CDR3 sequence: CASSDSTYEQYF. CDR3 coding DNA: TGCGCCAGCTCCGACTCAACCTACGAGCAGTACTTC.

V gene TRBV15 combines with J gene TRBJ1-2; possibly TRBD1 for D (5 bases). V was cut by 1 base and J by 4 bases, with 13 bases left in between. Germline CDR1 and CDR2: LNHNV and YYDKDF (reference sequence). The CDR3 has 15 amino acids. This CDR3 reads CATSRGAGLGYGYTF. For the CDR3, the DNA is TGTGCCACCAGCAGAGGTGCGGGGCTAGGCTATGGCTACACCTTC.

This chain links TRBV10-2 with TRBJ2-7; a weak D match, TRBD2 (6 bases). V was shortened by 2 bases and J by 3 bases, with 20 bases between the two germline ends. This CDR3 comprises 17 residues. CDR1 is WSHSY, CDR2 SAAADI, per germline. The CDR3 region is CASSEPGGAGQRYEQYF. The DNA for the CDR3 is TGCGCCAGCAGTGAGCCGGGCGGGGCAGGGCAACGCTACGAGCAGTACTTC.

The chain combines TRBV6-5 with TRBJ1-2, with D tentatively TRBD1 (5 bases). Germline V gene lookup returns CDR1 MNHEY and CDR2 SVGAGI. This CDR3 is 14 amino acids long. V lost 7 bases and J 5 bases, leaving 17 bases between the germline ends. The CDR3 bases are TGTGCCAGCACCACCGCGCCCCGGGGGTATGGCTACACCTTC. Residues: CASTTAPRGYGYTF.

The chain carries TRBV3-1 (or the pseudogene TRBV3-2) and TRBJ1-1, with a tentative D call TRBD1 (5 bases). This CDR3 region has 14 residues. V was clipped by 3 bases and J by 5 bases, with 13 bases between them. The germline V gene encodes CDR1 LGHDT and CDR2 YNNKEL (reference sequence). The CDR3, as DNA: TGTGCCAGCAGCCATACCAGCAGGGTTACTGAAGCTTTCTTT. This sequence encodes CASSHTSRVTEAFF.

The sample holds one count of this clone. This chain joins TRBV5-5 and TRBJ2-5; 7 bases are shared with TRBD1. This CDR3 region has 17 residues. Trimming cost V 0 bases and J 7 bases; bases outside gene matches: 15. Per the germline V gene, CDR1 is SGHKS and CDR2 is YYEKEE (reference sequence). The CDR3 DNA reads TGTGCCAGCAGCTTGGAGGACAGGTCTATGTCCGGGTTGACCCAGTACTTC. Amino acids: CASSLEDRSMSGLTQYF.

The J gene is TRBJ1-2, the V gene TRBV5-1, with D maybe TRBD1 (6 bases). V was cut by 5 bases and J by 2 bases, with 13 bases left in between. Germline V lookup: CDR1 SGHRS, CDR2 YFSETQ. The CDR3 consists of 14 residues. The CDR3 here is CASSNRDSNYGYTF. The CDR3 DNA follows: TGCGCCAGCAGTAACAGGGATTCGAACTATGGCTACACCTTC.

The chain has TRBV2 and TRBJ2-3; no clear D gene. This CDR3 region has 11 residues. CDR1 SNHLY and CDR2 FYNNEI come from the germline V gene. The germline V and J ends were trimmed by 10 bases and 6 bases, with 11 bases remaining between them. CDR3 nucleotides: TGTGCCACCACAATCTGGGATACGCAGTATTTT. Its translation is CATTIWDTQYF.

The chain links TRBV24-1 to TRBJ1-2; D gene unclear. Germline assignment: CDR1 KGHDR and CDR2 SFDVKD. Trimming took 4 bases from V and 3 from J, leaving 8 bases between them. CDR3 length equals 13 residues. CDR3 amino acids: CATSEGAYYGYTF. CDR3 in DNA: TGTGCCACCAGTGAGGGAGCCTACTATGGCTACACCTTC.

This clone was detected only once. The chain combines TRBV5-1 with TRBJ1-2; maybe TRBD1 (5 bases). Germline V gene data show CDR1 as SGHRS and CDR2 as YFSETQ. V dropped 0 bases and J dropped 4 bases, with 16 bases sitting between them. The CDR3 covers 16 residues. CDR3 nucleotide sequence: TGCGCCAGCAGCTTGGCTCAGGGATTAGGAACCTATGGCTACACCTTC. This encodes CASSLAQGLGTYGYTF.

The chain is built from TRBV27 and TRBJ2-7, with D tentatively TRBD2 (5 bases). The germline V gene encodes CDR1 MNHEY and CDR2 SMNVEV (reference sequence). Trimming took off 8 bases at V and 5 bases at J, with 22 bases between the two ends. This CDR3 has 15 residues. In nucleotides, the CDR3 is TGTGCCAGCCGACCACCGGGAAAATTCTTTCACGAGCAGTACTTC. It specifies CASRPPGKFFHEQYF.

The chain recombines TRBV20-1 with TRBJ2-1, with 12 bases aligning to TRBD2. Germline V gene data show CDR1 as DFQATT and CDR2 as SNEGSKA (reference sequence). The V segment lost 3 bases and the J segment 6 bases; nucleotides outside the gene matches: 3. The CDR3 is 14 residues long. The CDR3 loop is CSASLAGGPNEQFF. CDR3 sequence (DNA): TGCAGTGCTAGTCTAGCGGGGGGGCCCAATGAGCAGTTCTTC.

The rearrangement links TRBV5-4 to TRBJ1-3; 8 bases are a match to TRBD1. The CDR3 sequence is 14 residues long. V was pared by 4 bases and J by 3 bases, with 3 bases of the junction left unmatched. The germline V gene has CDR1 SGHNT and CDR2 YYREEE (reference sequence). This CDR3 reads CASSGGTGGNTIYF. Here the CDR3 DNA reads TGTGCCAGCAGCGGCGGGACAGGTGGAAACACCATATATTTT.

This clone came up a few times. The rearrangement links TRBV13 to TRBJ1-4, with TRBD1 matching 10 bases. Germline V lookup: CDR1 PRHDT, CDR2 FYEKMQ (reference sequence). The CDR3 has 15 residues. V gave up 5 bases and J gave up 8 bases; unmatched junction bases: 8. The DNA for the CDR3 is TGTGCCAGCAGCGCACGGACAGGGGGGATAGAAAAACTGTTTTTT. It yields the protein CASSARTGGIEKLFF.

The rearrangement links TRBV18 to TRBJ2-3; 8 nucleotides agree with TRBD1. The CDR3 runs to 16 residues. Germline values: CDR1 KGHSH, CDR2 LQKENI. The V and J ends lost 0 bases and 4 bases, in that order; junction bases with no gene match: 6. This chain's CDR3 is CASSPPRTGSSDTQYF. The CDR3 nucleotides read TGTGCCAGCTCACCACCTCGGACAGGGAGCTCAGATACGCAGTATTTT.

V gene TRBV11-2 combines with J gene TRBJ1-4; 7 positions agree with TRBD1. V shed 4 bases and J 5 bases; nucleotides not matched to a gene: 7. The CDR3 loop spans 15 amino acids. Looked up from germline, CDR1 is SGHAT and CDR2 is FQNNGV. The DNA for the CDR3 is TGTGCCAGCAGCTCAGGGGGGACACCGAATGAAAAACTGTTTTTT. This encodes CASSSGGTPNEKLFF.